These T cell receptor beta chains were read from a single sample in a study of neurological immune-mediated disorders. TCRdb fed the 5' RACE reads into MiXCR, producing one record per CDR3 protein. The table records tens of thousands of distinct CDR3 sequences, more than 4% of them present only once. The material sequenced was PBMCs. These receptors came from a woman in her 50s with multiple sclerosis. Each CDR3 is given with its conserved first and last residue. Fields, in order: CDR3 DNA, CDR3 protein, clone size, J gene, V gene, D gene. A D gene is named only where the DNA matches it firmly. Clone size, where shown, is once, few, many, or a class for clones that have expanded.

TGTGCCAGCAGCCTTCTCCCGGGGGAGGTGAATTCACCCCTCCACTTT	CASSLLPGEVNSPLHF	many	TRBJ1-6	TRBV5-5	NA
TGTGCCAGCAGCTTTTCTAGCGGGGAGCAGTTCTTC	CASSFSSGEQFF	many	TRBJ2-1	TRBV7-9	TRBD2
TGTGCCAGCAGATCTTCCTCTGGAAACACCATATATTTT	CASRSSSGNTIYF	many	TRBJ1-3	TRBV12-3/TRBV12-4	NA
TGTGCCAGCAGCTTATTCAGTAACACCGGGGAGCTGTTTTTT	CASSLFSNTGELFF	many	TRBJ2-2	TRBV7-2	NA
TGCGCCAGCAGCTTGGGGACAGGGGCCGCAGATACGCAGTATTTT	CASSLGTGAADTQYF	many	TRBJ2-3	TRBV5-1	TRBD1
TGTGCCAGCAGCCCTGCAGGGGACCAGACTTCCTACGAGCAGTACTTC	CASSPAGDQTSYEQYF	NA	TRBJ2-7	TRBV27	NA
TGTGCCAGCAGTCTAGAGGGGGCGCCTTCACCCCTCCACTTT	CASSLEGAPSPLHF	many	TRBJ1-6	TRBV7-9	TRBD1
TGTGCCAGCAGTTACAGGCAGCCGAACACTGAAGCTTTCTTT	CASSYRQPNTEAFF	NA	TRBJ1-1	TRBV6-2/TRBV6-3	NA
TGTGCCAGCAGTTTGTCCCAGACTGAAGCTTTCTTT	CASSLSQTEAFF	many	TRBJ1-1	TRBV12-3/TRBV12-4	NA
TGTGCCAGCAGCTTAGGACGGAACAATGAGCAGTTCTTC	CASSLGRNNEQFF	NA	TRBJ2-1	TRBV7-9	NA
TGTGCCAGCAGTCCCGACTCGGAAGGGGCCAATGAGCAGTTCTTC	CASSPDSEGANEQFF	medium-sized	TRBJ2-1	TRBV28	NA
TGTGCCAGCAGCTTCCTGGGGGGGGCGGGCACAGATACGCAGTATTTT	CASSFLGGAGTDTQYF	many	TRBJ2-3	TRBV11-3	NA
TGTGCCAGCAGTTTACGTCTTGGGACCGGCGGGGATGAGCAGTTCTTC	CASSLRLGTGGDEQFF	many	TRBJ2-1	TRBV12-3/TRBV12-4	NA
TGCGCCACCGAGGAGGGCTCCAATACGGATTCACCCCTCCACTTT	CATEEGSNTDSPLHF	few	TRBJ1-6	TRBV10-2	NA
TGCGCCAGCAGCTTGGTAGGGACCCACACAGATACGCAGTATTTT	CASSLVGTHTDTQYF	many	TRBJ2-3	TRBV5-1	NA
TGCAGTGCTAGGGGCCGGGACGAAAAAAGAAACACTGAAGCTTTCTTT	CSARGRDEKRNTEAFF	many	TRBJ1-1	TRBV20-1	NA
TGCGCCAGCAGCTCCCCGACAAGCCGCGTGGAGACCCAGTACTTC	CASSSPTSRVETQYF	many	TRBJ2-5	TRBV5-1	NA
TGTGCCAGCAGCCAAGCGGGGTTAGCCAAAAACATTCAGTACTTC	CASSQAGLAKNIQYF	NA	TRBJ2-4	TRBV14	NA
TGTGCCACCAGTGATACAGGGGCAAAGGGAAACACCATATATTTT	CATSDTGAKGNTIYF	many	TRBJ1-3	TRBV24-1	TRBD1
TGTGCCAGCAGTTACGACAGGGGTTCACCCCTCCACTTT	CASSYDRGSPLHF	many	TRBJ1-6	TRBV6-5	TRBD1
TGTGCCAGCAGTTGGACTAGCGGAGCCTACGAGCAGTACTTC	CASSWTSGAYEQYF	many	TRBJ2-7	TRBV6-2/TRBV6-3	TRBD2
TGCGCCAGCAGAGACAGGGGACCGCTGGGTGACGAGCAGTACTTC	CASRDRGPLGDEQYF	many	TRBJ2-7	TRBV5-1	TRBD1
TGTGCCAGCAGCTTGGCCGCTTTGGTATCTGAGGCTTTCTTT	CASSLAALVSEAFF	many	TRBJ1-1	TRBV5-5	NA
TGTGCCAGCAGCTCAAATACCGGGACAGGGGGAGGTCGGTCACCCCTCAACTTT	CASSSNTGTGGGRSPLNF	many	TRBJ1-6	TRBV7-9	TRBD1
TGCGCCAGCGGCGGGCGGGCCACCGACACCGGGGAGCTGTTTTTT	CASGGRATDTGELFF	many	TRBJ2-2	TRBV5-1	NA
TGCGCCAGCAGCTTGGCAGGGGGGGGCCACTCTGGGGCCAACGTCCTGACTTTC	CASSLAGGGHSGANVLTF	many	TRBJ2-6	TRBV5-1	NA
TGTGCCAGCAGTCGCGGGACAGATAACACTGAAGCTTTCTTT	CASSRGTDNTEAFF	many	TRBJ1-1	TRBV12-3/TRBV12-4	TRBD1
TGCGCCAGCAGCCAAGGGTGGGGGCGCAGGAGCACAGATACGCAGTATTTT	CASSQGWGRRSTDTQYF	many	TRBJ2-3	TRBV4-1	NA
TGTGCCAGCAGCCGGGAGGCTGGGAACACCGGGGAGCTGTTTTTT	CASSREAGNTGELFF	many	TRBJ2-2	TRBV5-5	TRBD2
TGCAGTGCACCCGGGACCCTCAATCAGCCCCAGCATTTT	CSAPGTLNQPQHF	NA	TRBJ1-5	TRBV20-1	NA
TGTGCCAGCAGCCGCCAGACAGGGATCGAGTTCTTC	CASSRQTGIEFF	many	TRBJ2-1	TRBV6-2/TRBV6-3	TRBD1
TGTGCCACCAGCAGAGACCCAGGGGGCGCGGATGAAGCTTTCTTT	CATSRDPGGADEAFF	many	TRBJ1-1	TRBV15	TRBD1
TGTGCCAGTCGGGTCGCCCCCTCTGGAAACACCATATATTTT	CASRVAPSGNTIYF	many	TRBJ1-3	TRBV5-5	NA
TGTGCCAGCAGCGTGACTAGCGGGGCGGATACGCAGTATTTT	CASSVTSGADTQYF	many	TRBJ2-3	TRBV7-2	TRBD2
TGCGCCAGCAGCTTGGACGGGATTCCTCCTTCCTACGAGCAGTACTTC	CASSLDGIPPSYEQYF	many	TRBJ2-7	TRBV5-1	NA